The rows below give T cell receptor beta chains drawn from one sample of a study of blood T cell repertoires in COVID-19. Assay: immunoSEQ multiplex PCR; the TCRdb copy retains only in-frame clones and omits some. The data hold more than 200,000 clones, with about nine tenths observed a single time. The sequencing input was peripheral blood. These receptors originate from an older man with acute or convalescent COVID-19. Both conserved end residues are part of each CDR3. The D gene is left open where the match is weak. Size values are once, few and many counts, or a class for expanded clones, and some rows have none.

v_call	d_call	clone_size	j_call	cdr3_length	cdr3_nt	cdr3_aa
TRBV7-6	TRBD2	.	TRBJ2-1	15	TGTGCCAGCAGCTTAATGCTAGCGGGATTGGATGAGCAGTTCTTC	CASSLMLAGLDEQFF
TRBV6-5	.	.	TRBJ1-1	14	TGTGCCAGCAGCTTCGGACAGCTGAACACTGAAGCTTTCTTT	CASSFGQLNTEAFF
TRBV9	TRBD2	few	TRBJ2-1	16	TGTGCCAGCAGCGTCATCGGGACTAGCGGGAGGGGGGAGCAGTTCTTC	CASSVIGTSGRGEQFF
TRBV6-2/TRBV6-3	TRBD2	.	TRBJ2-3	17	TGTGCCAGCAGTTACCACCGGACTAGTAAGGGCACAGATACGCAGTATTTT	CASSYHRTSKGTDTQYF
TRBV27	TRBD2	.	TRBJ2-3	16	TGTGCCAGCAGTTTAGGTAGCGGGAGAGTCCCAGATACGCAGTATTTT	CASSLGSGRVPDTQYF
TRBV20-1	.	.	TRBJ2-7	11	TGCAGTGTGAGGGGGAGCTACGAGCAGTACTTC	CSVRGSYEQYF
TRBV27	.	.	TRBJ1-2	15	TGTGCCAGCAGTTTATCTGATGGGGGGAACTATGGCTACACCTTC	CASSLSDGGNYGYTF
TRBV24-1	TRBD2	.	TRBJ2-1	20	TGTGCCACCAGTGATCGCCGAAAGACTAGCGGGAGCCTCTCCTACAATGAGCAGTTCTTC	CATSDRRKTSGSLSYNEQFF
TRBV5-1	.	.	TRBJ1-1	13	TGCGCCAGCAGCTCTCGGGTGAACACTGAAGCTTTCTTT	CASSSRVNTEAFF
TRBV28	TRBD2	.	TRBJ2-3	16	TGTGCCAGCAGCCGACCGGGCAAGCGGGAGGGAGGTACGCAGTATTTT	CASSRPGKREGGTQYF
TRBV7-2	TRBD2	few	TRBJ2-7	16	TGTGCCAGCAGCTTACATGTGGGGGGGGGCTCCTACGAGCAGTACTTC	CASSLHVGGGSYEQYF
TRBV2	.	.	TRBJ2-3	13	TGTGCCAGCGATCGCGGATACACAGATACGCAGTATTTT	CASDRGYTDTQYF
TRBV5-1	.	.	TRBJ1-2	13	TGCGCCAGCAGCCCCCTTACAGGGTATGGCTACACCTTC	CASSPLTGYGYTF
TRBV19	.	once	TRBJ2-7	14	TGTGCCAGTAGTCCCAGGGGTCTTGGGTACGAGCAGTACTTC	CASSPRGLGYEQYF
TRBV7-2	TRBD2	.	TRBJ2-7	16	TGTGCCAGCAGCTTACATAGCGGGAGTCCAGGCTACGAGCAGTACTTC	CASSLHSGSPGYEQYF
TRBV19	TRBD1	.	TRBJ1-5	14	TGTGCCAGTAGTGCCGGGACAGTAGTTCAGCCCCAGCATTTT	CASSAGTVVQPQHF
TRBV19	TRBD2	.	TRBJ2-2	17	TGTGCCAGTAGTGCCCCGGGACTAGCGGGAGGGTCCGGGGAGCTGTTTTTT	CASSAPGLAGGSGELFF
TRBV28	.	.	TRBJ2-7	13	TGTGCCAGCAAAACAGGCGGAACCTACGAGCAGTACTTC	CASKTGGTYEQYF
TRBV6-2/TRBV6-3	.	.	TRBJ1-1	12	TGTGCCAGCAGTTACGGCAAGACTGAAGCTTTCTTT	CASSYGKTEAFF
TRBV19	.	.	TRBJ1-5	16	TGTGCCAGTAGTAACAGACAGTTAGGAAGCAATCAGCCCCAGCATTTT	CASSNRQLGSNQPQHF
TRBV5-1	.	many	TRBJ2-7	14	TGCGCCAGCAGCCCGGACAGTGCATCCTACGAGCAGTACTTC	CASSPDSASYEQYF
TRBV19	.	.	TRBJ1-4	16	TGTGCCAGTAGTATGGGGCAGGGCACAACTAATGAAAAACTGTTTTTT	CASSMGQGTTNEKLFF
TRBV25-1	TRBD2	.	TRBJ2-1	13	TGTGCCAGCAGAGCGGGAGGGCTTTTTGAGCAGTTCTTC	CASRAGGLFEQFF
TRBV3-1/TRBV3-2	.	.	TRBJ1-1	15	TGTGCCAGCAGCCCATGGGCGACGGAGAACACTGAAGCTTTCTTT	CASSPWATENTEAFF
TRBV7-8	TRBD2	.	TRBJ2-7	16	TGTGCCAGCAGCTTAGGGACTAGCATTTTGGCCTACGAGCAGTACTTC	CASSLGTSILAYEQYF
TRBV19	.	.	TRBJ1-3	14	TGTGCCAGTATTGGTTCAGGTAACGGAAACACCATATATTTT	CASIGSGNGNTIYF
TRBV9	.	.	TRBJ2-1	15	TGTGCCAGCAGCGTAGAACAGGGTTCCTACAATGAGCAGTTCTTC	CASSVEQGSYNEQFF
TRBV15	TRBD1	.	TRBJ2-4	14	TGTGCCACCAGCGGGAGGACAGGGGGAAACATTCAGTACTTC	CATSGRTGGNIQYF
TRBV20-1	TRBD2	.	TRBJ2-1	15	TGCAGTGCTAGTCGCACTAGCGGGAGTGAAAGTGAGCAGTTCTTC	CSASRTSGSESEQFF
TRBV18	.	.	TRBJ1-5	13	TGTGCCAGCTCCCCGTATAGCAATCAGCCCCAGCATTTT	CASSPYSNQPQHF
TRBV19	.	.	TRBJ2-7	13	TGTGCCAGTAGTATTGGAGGGGCCTACGAGCAGTACTTC	CASSIGGAYEQYF
TRBV2	.	.	TRBJ2-3	15	TGTGCCAGTACAAGGGGGGGGATTAAAAGGGATACGCAGTATTTT	CASTRGGIKRDTQYF
TRBV5-4	.	.	TRBJ1-5	15	TGTGCCAGCAGCTTCTCCCCCCTGAGCAATCAGCCCCAGCATTTT	CASSFSPLSNQPQHF
TRBV5-1	.	few	TRBJ2-2	14	TGCGCCAGCAGCTTGAGGGCCGGAGGCGGGGAGCTGTTTTTT	CASSLRAGGGELFF
TRBV18	TRBD1	few	TRBJ2-2	15	TGTGCCAGCTCTCCCGGGACAGGGACCACCGGGGAGCTGTTTTTT	CASSPGTGTTGELFF
TRBV6-1	.	.	TRBJ2-7	15	TGTGCCAGCAGTGAAGTTGGCGGGAAAGATTACGAGCAGTACTTC	CASSEVGGKDYEQYF
TRBV30	.	once	TRBJ1-1	13	TGTGCCTGGACGGAAGGGGTGAACACTGAAGCTTTCTTT	CAWTEGVNTEAFF
TRBV7-9	TRBD2	.	TRBJ2-3	14	TGTGCCAGCAGGAGCGGGGCTAGCACAGATACGCAGTATTTT	CASRSGASTDTQYF
TRBV20-1	.	.	TRBJ1-5	15	TGCAGTGCTAGTTCCCGACAGGTTAGCAATCAGCCCCAGCATTTT	CSASSRQVSNQPQHF
TRBV7-9	.	.	TRBJ2-7	12	TGTGCCAGCAGCGGCGGGCTCAGGGAGCAGTACTTC	CASSGGLREQYF